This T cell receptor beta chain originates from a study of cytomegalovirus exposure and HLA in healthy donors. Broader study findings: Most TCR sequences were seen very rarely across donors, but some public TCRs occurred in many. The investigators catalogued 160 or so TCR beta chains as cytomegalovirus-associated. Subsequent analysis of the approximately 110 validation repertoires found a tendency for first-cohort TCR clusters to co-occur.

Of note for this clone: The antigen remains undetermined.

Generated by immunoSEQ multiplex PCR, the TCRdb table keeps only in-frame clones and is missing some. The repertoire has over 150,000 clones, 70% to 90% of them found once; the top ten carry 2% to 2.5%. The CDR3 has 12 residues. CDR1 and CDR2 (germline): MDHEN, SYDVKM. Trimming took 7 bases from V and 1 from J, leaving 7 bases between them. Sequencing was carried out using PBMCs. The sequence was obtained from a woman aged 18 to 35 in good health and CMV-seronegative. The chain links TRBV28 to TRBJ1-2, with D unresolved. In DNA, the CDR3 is TGTGCCAGCACTGGCATTAACTATGGCTACACCTTC. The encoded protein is CASTGINYGYTF.